A single sample is the source of the 25 T cell receptor beta chains below, sequenced in a study of T cell repertoires in cytomegalovirus infection. TCRdb reprocessed the reads via MiXCR and lists one record per CDR3 protein. The sample lists fewer than 400,000 distinct CDR3 sequences; 15% to 20% were seen once. What was sequenced was PBMCs. The source of these receptors is a human donor in good health (CMV status not recorded). Some clones in this sample may be carry-over from other donors' samples.

The chain links TRBV27 to TRBJ2-3, with 8 bases aligning to TRBD2. Germline V gene sequence: CDR1 MNHEY, CDR2 SMNVEV (reference sequence). V lost 6 bases and J lost 4; bases outside the gene matches: 6. The CDR3 runs 14 residues. The CDR3 protein is CASRSGSSADTQYF. CDR3 nucleotides: TGTGCCAGCAGGAGCGGGAGTTCAGCAGATACGCAGTATTTT.

In its sample, this clonotype was seen many times. The genes are TRBV11-2 and TRBJ1-4; tentative D call: TRBD1 (5 bases). The V gene lost 7 bases and the J gene lost 10 bases, with 16 bases spanning the gap. CDR3 size: 13 residues. Germline V gene data show CDR1 as SGHAT and CDR2 as FQNNGV. The CDR3 here is CASNPDGDGKLFF. The CDR3 bases are TGTGCCAGCAACCCAGACGGGGACGGAAAACTGTTTTTT.

This clonotype showed up many times. The rearrangement uses TRBV7-2 and TRBJ2-3; 7 positions agree with TRBD1. Germline V gene data show CDR1 as SGHTA and CDR2 as FQGNSA. The junction had 6 bases not matched to a gene; V was cut back by 1 base and J by 5 bases. There are 15 residues in the CDR3. DNA of the CDR3: TGTGCCAGCAGCTTAGTAGGCCCAGGGGGAGATACGCAGTATTTT. Its translation: CASSLVGPGGDTQYF.

The J gene is TRBJ2-7, the V gene TRBV5-1; D remains unclear. Looked up from germline, CDR1 is SGHRS and CDR2 is YFSETQ. V was pared by 5 bases and J by 2 bases, with 14 bases between. This CDR3 has 14 residues. The CDR3 region has the DNA TGCGCCAGCAGTCAAGACCAGAGAGCCTACGAGCAGTACTTC. Translating it yields CASSQDQRAYEQYF.

At least ten counts were recorded for this clonotype. V gene TRBV7-6 combines with J gene TRBJ2-1, with a possible D match to TRBD1 (6 bases). V lost 4 bases and J lost 5, with 15 bases in between. Germline lookup yields CDR1 SGHVS and CDR2 FNYEAQ. CDR3 size: 15 residues. CDR3 coding DNA: TGTGCCAGCAGCTCGAGTGGACAGACCCACAATGAGCAGTTCTTC. Its protein product is CASSSSGQTHNEQFF. The full variable domain, completed using reference TRBV7-6 and TRBJ2-1, is GAGVSQSPRYKVTKRGQDVALRCDPISGHVSLYWYRQALGQGPEFLTYFNYEAQQDKSGLPNDRFSAERPEGSISTLTIQRTEQRDSAMYRCASSSSGQTHNEQFFGPGTRLTVL.

This clonotype has just a few counts. This chain uses TRBV7-7 with TRBJ2-5, with D perhaps TRBD1 (5 bases). Trimming stripped 2 bases from V and 5 bases from J, with 12 bases between. Germline CDR1 reads SSHAT; CDR2 reads FNYEAQ (reference sequence). This CDR3 has 14 residues. In DNA, the CDR3 is TGTGCCAGCAGCTTAAGGACCCCAGGGGAGACCCAGTACTTC. Protein sequence: CASSLRTPGETQYF.

A few counts support this clonotype. This rearrangement joins TRBV2 to TRBJ2-5, with D possibly matching TRBD1 (5 bases). V was cut by 2 bases and J by 3 bases, with 10 bases left in between. CDR1 is SNHLY and CDR2 is FYNNEI in the germline V gene. The CDR3 is 14 amino acids. In DNA form, the CDR3 reads TGTGCCAGCAGTGAAAGGACACTTGAAGAGACCCAGTACTTC. Amino acids: CASSERTLEETQYF.

Many counts were recorded for this clonotype. The V gene is TRBV14, the J gene TRBJ1-1; D call uncertain. CDR1 and CDR2 from the germline V gene are SGHDN and FVKESK. The CDR3 runs to 13 residues. With 3 bases removed from V and 11 bases from J, the gap between germline ends came to 16 bases. CDR3 sequence (DNA): TGTGCCAGCAGCCACTACTTCGAAGAAGAGGCTTTCTTT. It specifies CASSHYFEEEAFF.

On this clonotype: A much bigger clone sits one base away, suggesting this may be a read error. The missing conserved phenylalanine or tryptophan at the end of this CDR3 makes a read error likely. The gene calls are TRBV7-6 and TRBJ2-5; TRBD1 or TRBD2 may be the D gene (5 bases each). Germline CDR1 reads SGHVS; CDR2 reads FNYEAQ. Trimming pared 11 bases from V and 2 bases from J, leaving 9 bases between. The CDR3 has 11 residues. This CDR3 is CAVGVQETQYL. Here the CDR3 DNA reads TGTGCCGTGGGGGTGCAAGAGACCCAGTACTTA.

This clonotype was counted between two and nine times. V and J are TRBV7-2 and TRBJ2-7; D might be TRBD1 or TRBD2, each matching 7 bases. The CDR3 sequence is 14 residues long. Germline V CDR1 and CDR2: SGHTA, FQGNSA. Trimming took off 7 bases at V and 2 bases at J, with 15 bases between the two ends. CDR3 sequence reads: CASNPRGGTYEQYF. The CDR3 bases are TGTGCCAGCAACCCCAGGGGGGGGACCTACGAGCAGTACTTC.

The rearrangement links TRBV24-1 to TRBJ2-1; maybe TRBD1 (6 bases). Trimming shortened V by 3 bases and J by 5 bases, and 19 bases separated the two germline ends. Germline CDR1 reads KGHDR; CDR2 reads SFDVKD. The CDR3 sequence is 17 residues long. In nucleotides, the CDR3 is TGTGCCACCAGTGATGGAAGACAGGCCTACGTGGACAATGAGCAGTTCTTC. It specifies CATSDGRQAYVDNEQFF.

This clonotype was seen ten or more times. The genes are TRBV7-9 and TRBJ1-1, with D maybe TRBD1 (6 bases). Germline V gives CDR1 SEHNR, CDR2 FQNEAQ (reference sequence). The CDR3 loop spans 15 amino acids. V was clipped by 6 bases and J by 5 bases, with 19 bases between them. CDR3 coding DNA: TGTGCCAGCAGTCTATCCGGGGGGGGCAGAACTGAAGCTTTCTTT. This sequence encodes CASSLSGGGRTEAFF.

This clonotype showed up just a few times. The chain recombines TRBV5-4 with TRBJ2-1, with D possibly TRBD2 on 5 matching bases. Per germline, CDR1 SGHNT and CDR2 YYREEE (reference sequence). V lost 4 bases, J lost 10 bases, and 12 bases lay in between. CDR3 length: 12 amino acids. The CDR3 DNA reads TGTGCCAGCAGCCGGACTGCAGGAGAGCAGTTCTTC. Protein product: CASSRTAGEQFF.

In DNA form, the CDR3 reads TGTGCCAGCACCCTGACAGGGGGGATCTATGGCTACACCTTC. It codes for CASTLTGGIYGYTF. The chain combines TRBV5-5 with TRBJ1-2; 9 bases agree with TRBD1. The V gene's germline CDR1 is SGHKS and CDR2 YYEKEE (reference sequence). Trimming at V came to 6 bases and at J to 4 bases, leaving 7 bases not matched to a gene. This CDR3 is built from 14 residues.

At least ten counts were recorded for this clonotype. This chain links TRBV7-6 with TRBJ2-3, with 7 bases matching TRBD1. J gave up 0 bases and V 4 bases, and 7 bases lay outside the gene matches. The germline V gene has CDR1 SGHVS and CDR2 FNYEAQ. This CDR3 comprises 16 residues. CDR3 amino acids: CASSSGQASSTDTQYF. CDR3 in DNA: TGTGCCAGCAGCTCCGGACAGGCCTCTAGCACAGATACGCAGTATTTT.

In its sample, this clonotype was seen many times. The chain links TRBV7-2 to TRBJ1-3; D gene unclear. V lost 5 bases to trimming and J lost 2 bases, with 10 bases between them. CDR1 is SGHTA, CDR2 FQGNSA, per germline. This CDR3 is 14 amino acids long. CDR3 sequence reads: CASSPGFTGNTIYF. CDR3 sequence (DNA): TGTGCCAGCAGCCCCGGGTTCACTGGAAACACCATATATTTT.

The chain employs TRBV15 and TRBJ2-5, with 10 bases aligning to TRBD2. Germline assignment: CDR1 LNHNV and CDR2 YYDKDF (reference sequence). The CDR3 consists of 15 residues. V was pared by 3 bases and J by 5 bases, with 6 bases of the junction left unmatched. This CDR3 is CATSSWSGRVETQYF. The CDR3 DNA reads TGTGCCACCAGCAGTTGGAGCGGGAGGGTTGAGACCCAGTACTTC.

This clonotype has a handful of counts. V is TRBV12-3 or TRBV12-4 and J is TRBJ1-1; D might be TRBD1 (6 bases). The CDR3 spans 13 residues. Trimming cost V 7 bases and J 4 bases, with 13 bases left between them. As DNA, the CDR3 is TGTGCCAGCACGGGGGCGGGATCCACTGAAGCTTTCTTT. Translating it yields CASTGAGSTEAFF.

The sample holds many counts of this clonotype. The gene calls are TRBV7-9 and TRBJ2-7, with a possible D match to TRBD2 (6 bases). Deletions cut 0 bases from V and 5 bases from J, with 17 bases between. Per the germline V gene, CDR1 is SEHNR and CDR2 is FQNEAQ (reference sequence). The CDR3 has 16 amino acids. The CDR3 sequence is CASSLAWGSGKDEQYF. CDR3 in DNA: TGTGCCAGCAGCTTAGCCTGGGGTAGCGGCAAGGACGAGCAGTACTTC.

The rearrangement uses TRBV7-8 and TRBJ2-3; 12 bases agree with TRBD2. Germline V gives CDR1 SGHVS, CDR2 FQNEAQ. The CDR3 is 19 residues long. V lost 5 bases and J lost 6; bases outside the gene matches: 18. CDR3 amino acids: CASSQPRALAGGPGDTQYF. The CDR3 coding sequence is TGTGCCAGCAGCCAGCCCCGGGCGCTAGCGGGAGGGCCGGGGGATACGCAGTATTTT.

This clonotype was found many times. The chain combines TRBV24-1 with TRBJ2-1; 8 bases fit TRBD2. The germline gives CDR1 KGHDR, CDR2 SFDVKD. V lost 4 bases and J lost 0; bases outside the gene matches: 7. The CDR3 contains 17 residues. CDR3 region: CATSDPAAGGSYNEQFF. The CDR3 bases are TGTGCCACCAGTGACCCCGCGGCGGGAGGCTCCTACAATGAGCAGTTCTTC.

The table lists this clonotype with a few counts. The rearrangement uses TRBV11-2 and TRBJ1-6; D is perhaps TRBD1 (5 bases). CDR1 and CDR2 (germline): SGHAT, FQNNGV. Deletions cut 5 bases from V and 6 bases from J, with 14 bases between. CDR3 length: 15 amino acids. The CDR3 loop is CASSRSGAGNSPLHF. In nucleotides, the CDR3 is TGTGCCAGCAGCCGGAGTGGGGCTGGTAATTCACCCCTCCACTTT. Full variable domain (missing parts from reference TRBV11-2 and TRBJ1-6): EAGVAQSPRYKIIEKRQSVAFWCNPISGHATLYWYQQILGQGPKLLIQFQNNGVVDDSQLPKDRFSAERLKGVDSTLKIQPAKLEDSAVYLCASSRSGAGNSPLHFGNGTRLTVT.

This clonotype was seen a few times. The genes are TRBV12-3 or TRBV12-4 and TRBJ1-5, with D possibly matching TRBD1 (6 bases). V was pared by 6 bases and J by 13 bases, with 13 bases between. CDR3 length equals 11 residues. CDR3 nucleotides: TGTGCCAGCAGCTTGTTCGGGACACAGCATTTT. Translation: CASSLFGTQHF.

This clonotype was detected ten times or more. The chain recombines TRBV12-3 or TRBV12-4 with TRBJ1-1; no definite D call. The CDR3 runs to 13 residues. Trimming removed 7 bases at V and 7 bases at J, with 16 bases between. This chain's CDR3 is CASNRDMGREAFF. The CDR3 nucleotides read TGTGCCAGCAATAGAGACATGGGCCGTGAAGCTTTCTTT.

The table lists this clonotype with many counts. The J gene is TRBJ1-4, the V gene TRBV7-8, with D unresolved. Trimming removed 10 bases at V and 8 bases at J, with 26 bases between. This CDR3 has 16 amino acids. Germline V gene data show CDR1 as SGHVS and CDR2 as FQNEAQ. CDR3 coding DNA: TGTGCCACCACAACAGCTTCCTTTGGCTTTGGAGAAAAACTGTTTTTT. Translation gives CATTTASFGFGEKLFF.